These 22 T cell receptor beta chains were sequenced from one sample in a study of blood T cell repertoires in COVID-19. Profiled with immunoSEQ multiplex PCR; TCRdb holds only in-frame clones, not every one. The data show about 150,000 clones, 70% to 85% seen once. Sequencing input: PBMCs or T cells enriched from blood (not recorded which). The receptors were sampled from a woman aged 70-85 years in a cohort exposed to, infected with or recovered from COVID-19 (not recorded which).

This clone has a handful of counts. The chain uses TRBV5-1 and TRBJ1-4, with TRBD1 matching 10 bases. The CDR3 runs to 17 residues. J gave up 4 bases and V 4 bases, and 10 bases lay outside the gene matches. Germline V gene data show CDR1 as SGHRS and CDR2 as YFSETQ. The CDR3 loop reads CASSIHGQGEGNEKLFF. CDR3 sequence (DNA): TGCGCCAGCAGCATACATGGACAGGGGGAAGGTAATGAAAAACTGTTTTTT.

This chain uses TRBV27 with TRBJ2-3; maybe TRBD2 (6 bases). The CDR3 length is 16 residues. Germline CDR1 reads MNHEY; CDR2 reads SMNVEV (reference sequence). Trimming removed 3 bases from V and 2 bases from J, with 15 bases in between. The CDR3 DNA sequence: TGTGCCAGCAGTTTGCGGGGAAGGTATTTCACAGATACGCAGTATTTT. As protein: CASSLRGRYFTDTQYF.

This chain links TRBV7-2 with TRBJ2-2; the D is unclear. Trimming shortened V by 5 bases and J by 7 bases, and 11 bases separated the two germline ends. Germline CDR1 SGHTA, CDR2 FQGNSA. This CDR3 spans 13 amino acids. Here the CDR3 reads CASSPRLSGELFF. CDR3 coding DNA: TGTGCCAGCAGCCCCAGGCTGAGCGGGGAGCTGTTTTTT.

CDR3: CASSFTGPYEQYF. CDR3 nucleotide sequence: TGTGCCAGCAGCTTCACAGGGCCCTACGAGCAGTACTTC. The V call is TRBV11-1, the J call TRBJ2-7, with D maybe TRBD1 (6 bases). Germline V lookup: CDR1 SGHAT, CDR2 FQDESV (reference sequence). Trimming stripped 3 bases from V and 2 bases from J, with 8 bases between. CDR3 length: 13 amino acids.

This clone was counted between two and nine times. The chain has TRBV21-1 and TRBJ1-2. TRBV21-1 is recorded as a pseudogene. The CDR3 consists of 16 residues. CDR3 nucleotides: TGTGCCAGCAGCGCAATGCAAGGTTGGGTAACTATGGGCTACACCTTC. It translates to CASSAMQGWVTMGYTF.

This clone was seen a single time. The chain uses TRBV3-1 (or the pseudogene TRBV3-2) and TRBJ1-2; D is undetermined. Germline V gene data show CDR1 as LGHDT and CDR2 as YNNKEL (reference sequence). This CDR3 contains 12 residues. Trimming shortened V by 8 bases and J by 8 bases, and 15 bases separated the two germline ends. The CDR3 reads CASRGSGGGYTF. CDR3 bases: TGTGCCAGCCGGGGTAGTGGAGGAGGCTACACCTTC.

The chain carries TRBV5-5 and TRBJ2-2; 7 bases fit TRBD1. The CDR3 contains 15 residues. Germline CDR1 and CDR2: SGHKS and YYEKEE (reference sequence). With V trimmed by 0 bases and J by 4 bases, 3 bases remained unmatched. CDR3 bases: TGTGCCAGCAGCTTGGGGGGACAGCCCACCGGGGAGCTGTTTTTT. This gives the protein CASSLGGQPTGELFF.

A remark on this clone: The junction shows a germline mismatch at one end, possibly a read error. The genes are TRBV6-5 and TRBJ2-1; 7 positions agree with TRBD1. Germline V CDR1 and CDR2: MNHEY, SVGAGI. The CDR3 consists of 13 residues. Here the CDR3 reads CASSSTLGGQEVF. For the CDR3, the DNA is TGTGCCAGCAGTTCGACTCTAGGGGGCCAAGAGGTCTTC.

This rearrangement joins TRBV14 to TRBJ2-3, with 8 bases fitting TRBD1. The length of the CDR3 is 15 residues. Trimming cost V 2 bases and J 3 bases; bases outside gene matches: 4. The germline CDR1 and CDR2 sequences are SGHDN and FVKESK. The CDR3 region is CASSQRTGLTDTQYF. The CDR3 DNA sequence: TGTGCCAGCAGCCAACGGACAGGGTTGACAGATACGCAGTATTTT.

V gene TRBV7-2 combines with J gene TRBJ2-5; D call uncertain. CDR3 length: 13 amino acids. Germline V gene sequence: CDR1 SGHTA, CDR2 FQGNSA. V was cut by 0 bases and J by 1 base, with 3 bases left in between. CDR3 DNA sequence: TGTGCCAGCAGCTTAGCGGCCCAAGAGACCCAGTACTTC. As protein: CASSLAAQETQYF.

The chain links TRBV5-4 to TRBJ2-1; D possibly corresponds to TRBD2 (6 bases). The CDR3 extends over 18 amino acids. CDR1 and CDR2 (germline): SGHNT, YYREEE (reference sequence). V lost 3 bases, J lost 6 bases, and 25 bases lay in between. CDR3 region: CASSSYPPERVGGNEQFF. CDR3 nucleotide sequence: TGTGCCAGCAGCTCGTACCCCCCCGAGCGGGTCGGTGGCAATGAGCAGTTCTTC.

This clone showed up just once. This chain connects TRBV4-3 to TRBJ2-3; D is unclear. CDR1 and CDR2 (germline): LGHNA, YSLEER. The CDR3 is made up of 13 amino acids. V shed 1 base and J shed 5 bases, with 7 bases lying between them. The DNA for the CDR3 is TGCGCCAGCAGCCAAGTTTCAGGAGATACGCAGTATTTT. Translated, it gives CASSQVSGDTQYF.

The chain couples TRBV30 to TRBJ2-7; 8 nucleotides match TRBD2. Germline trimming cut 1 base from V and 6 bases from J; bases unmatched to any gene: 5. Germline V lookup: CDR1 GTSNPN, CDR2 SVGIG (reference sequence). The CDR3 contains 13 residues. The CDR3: CAWSAIAGFEQYF. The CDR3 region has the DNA TGTGCCTGGAGTGCAATAGCGGGATTCGAGCAGTACTTC. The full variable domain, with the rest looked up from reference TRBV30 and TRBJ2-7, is SQTIHQWPATLVQPVGSPLSLECTVEGTSNPNLYWYRQAAGRGLQLLFYSVGIGQISSEVPQNLSASRPQDRQFILSSKKLLLSDSGFYLCAWSAIAGFEQYFGPGTRLTVT.

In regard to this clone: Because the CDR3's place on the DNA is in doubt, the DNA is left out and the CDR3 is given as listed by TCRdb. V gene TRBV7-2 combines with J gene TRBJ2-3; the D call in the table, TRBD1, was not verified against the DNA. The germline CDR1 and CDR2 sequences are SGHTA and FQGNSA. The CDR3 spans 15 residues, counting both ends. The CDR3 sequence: CASSLGSGFGTGSDF.

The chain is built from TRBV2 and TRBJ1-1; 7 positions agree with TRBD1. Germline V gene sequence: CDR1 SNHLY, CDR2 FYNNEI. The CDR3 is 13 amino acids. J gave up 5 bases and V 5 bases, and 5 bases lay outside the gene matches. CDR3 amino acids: CASSKTGVTEAFF. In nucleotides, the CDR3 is TGTGCCAGCAGTAAAACAGGGGTTACTGAAGCTTTCTTT. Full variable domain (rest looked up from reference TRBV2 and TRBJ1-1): EPEVTQTPSHQVTQMGQEVILRCVPISNHLYFYWYRQILGQKVEFLVSFYNNEISEKSEIFDDQFSVERPDGSNFTLKIRSTKLEDSAMYFCASSKTGVTEAFFGQGTRLTVV.

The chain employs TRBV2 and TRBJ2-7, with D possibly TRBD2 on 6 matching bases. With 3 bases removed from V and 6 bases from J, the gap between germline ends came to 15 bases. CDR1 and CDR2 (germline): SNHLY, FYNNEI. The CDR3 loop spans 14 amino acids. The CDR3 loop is CASSDWSGEPEQYF. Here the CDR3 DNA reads TGTGCCAGCAGTGATTGGTCGGGAGAGCCCGAGCAGTACTTC.

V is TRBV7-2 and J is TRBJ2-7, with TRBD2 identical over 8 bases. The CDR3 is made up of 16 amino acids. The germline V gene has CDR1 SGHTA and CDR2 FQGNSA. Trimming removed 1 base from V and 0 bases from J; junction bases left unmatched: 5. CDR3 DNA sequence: TGTGCCAGCAGCTTAGGGCTTGCGGGAGGCTCCTACGAGCAGTACTTC. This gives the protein CASSLGLAGGSYEQYF.

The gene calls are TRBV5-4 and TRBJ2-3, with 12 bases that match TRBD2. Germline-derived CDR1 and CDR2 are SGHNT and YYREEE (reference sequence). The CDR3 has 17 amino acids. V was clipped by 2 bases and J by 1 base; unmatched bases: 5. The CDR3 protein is CASSFGLAGTRTDTQYF. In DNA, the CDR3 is TGTGCCAGCAGCTTTGGACTAGCGGGAACTCGCACAGATACGCAGTATTTT.

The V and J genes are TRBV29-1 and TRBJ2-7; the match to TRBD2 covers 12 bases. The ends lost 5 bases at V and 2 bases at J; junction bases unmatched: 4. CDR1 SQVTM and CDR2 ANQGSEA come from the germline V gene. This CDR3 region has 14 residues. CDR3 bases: TGCAGCGTTAACCTAGCGGGAGGGCCCTACGAGCAGTACTTC. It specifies CSVNLAGGPYEQYF.

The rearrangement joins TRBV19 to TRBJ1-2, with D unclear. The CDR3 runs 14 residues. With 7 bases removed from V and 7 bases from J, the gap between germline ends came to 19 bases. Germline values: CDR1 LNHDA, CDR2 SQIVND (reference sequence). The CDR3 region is CASTRSRRGSGYTF. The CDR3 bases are TGTGCCAGTACCCGCAGCCGGCGAGGGAGTGGCTACACCTTC.

The CDR3 region has the DNA TGTGCCAGCAGCAGCAGGGCCAGGGCAGATACGCAGTATTTT. Protein sequence: CASSSRARADTQYF. The V call is TRBV5-4, the J call TRBJ2-3; D is perhaps TRBD1 (5 bases). V gave up 4 bases and J gave up 4 bases, with 13 bases separating them. CDR1 and CDR2 (germline): SGHNT, YYREEE (reference sequence). The CDR3 is made up of 14 amino acids.

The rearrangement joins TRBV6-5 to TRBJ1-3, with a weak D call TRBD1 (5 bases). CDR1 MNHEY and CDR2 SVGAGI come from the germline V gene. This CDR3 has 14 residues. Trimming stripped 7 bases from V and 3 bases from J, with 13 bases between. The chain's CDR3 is CASMMGGSGNTIYF. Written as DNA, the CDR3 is TGTGCCAGCATGATGGGGGGAAGTGGAAACACCATATATTTT.